This T cell receptor beta chain was recovered during a study of shared clonotypes between healthy human individuals. In the study overall: There were three CD4 naive, three CD4 memory, two CD8 naive and one CD8 memory plates per donor.

About this clone itself: Antigen specificity is unknown.

Positively selected for CCR7, the CD45RO-negative cells used as naive CD8 cells excluded terminally differentiated effector memory CD45RA+ cells. In replicate PCRs of sorted subsets, approximately 210 ng DNA, roughly 27,000 T cell genomes, was used. The repertoire was sequenced with immunoSEQ multiplex PCR; TCRdb's copy has only in-frame clones and lacks some. The table records hundreds of thousands of clones, approximately 92% of them present only once. The CDR3 is 10 amino acids. Looked up from germline, CDR1 is MNHEY and CDR2 is SVGAGI. The V end lost 8 bases, the J end lost 10 bases, and 8 bases lay between the germline ends. General study findings and limits: Generation probabilities of non-shared clonotypes were lower (relative to those shared by all four donors).

The sequence derives from a man aged 25-45 years in good health. The chain is built from TRBV6-5 and TRBJ2-2; D not certain. The sample taken for sequencing was naive CD8+ T cells sorted from blood. CDR3 protein: CASGSVELFF. In DNA form, the CDR3 reads TGTGCCAGCGGGTCAGTGGAGCTGTTTTTT.